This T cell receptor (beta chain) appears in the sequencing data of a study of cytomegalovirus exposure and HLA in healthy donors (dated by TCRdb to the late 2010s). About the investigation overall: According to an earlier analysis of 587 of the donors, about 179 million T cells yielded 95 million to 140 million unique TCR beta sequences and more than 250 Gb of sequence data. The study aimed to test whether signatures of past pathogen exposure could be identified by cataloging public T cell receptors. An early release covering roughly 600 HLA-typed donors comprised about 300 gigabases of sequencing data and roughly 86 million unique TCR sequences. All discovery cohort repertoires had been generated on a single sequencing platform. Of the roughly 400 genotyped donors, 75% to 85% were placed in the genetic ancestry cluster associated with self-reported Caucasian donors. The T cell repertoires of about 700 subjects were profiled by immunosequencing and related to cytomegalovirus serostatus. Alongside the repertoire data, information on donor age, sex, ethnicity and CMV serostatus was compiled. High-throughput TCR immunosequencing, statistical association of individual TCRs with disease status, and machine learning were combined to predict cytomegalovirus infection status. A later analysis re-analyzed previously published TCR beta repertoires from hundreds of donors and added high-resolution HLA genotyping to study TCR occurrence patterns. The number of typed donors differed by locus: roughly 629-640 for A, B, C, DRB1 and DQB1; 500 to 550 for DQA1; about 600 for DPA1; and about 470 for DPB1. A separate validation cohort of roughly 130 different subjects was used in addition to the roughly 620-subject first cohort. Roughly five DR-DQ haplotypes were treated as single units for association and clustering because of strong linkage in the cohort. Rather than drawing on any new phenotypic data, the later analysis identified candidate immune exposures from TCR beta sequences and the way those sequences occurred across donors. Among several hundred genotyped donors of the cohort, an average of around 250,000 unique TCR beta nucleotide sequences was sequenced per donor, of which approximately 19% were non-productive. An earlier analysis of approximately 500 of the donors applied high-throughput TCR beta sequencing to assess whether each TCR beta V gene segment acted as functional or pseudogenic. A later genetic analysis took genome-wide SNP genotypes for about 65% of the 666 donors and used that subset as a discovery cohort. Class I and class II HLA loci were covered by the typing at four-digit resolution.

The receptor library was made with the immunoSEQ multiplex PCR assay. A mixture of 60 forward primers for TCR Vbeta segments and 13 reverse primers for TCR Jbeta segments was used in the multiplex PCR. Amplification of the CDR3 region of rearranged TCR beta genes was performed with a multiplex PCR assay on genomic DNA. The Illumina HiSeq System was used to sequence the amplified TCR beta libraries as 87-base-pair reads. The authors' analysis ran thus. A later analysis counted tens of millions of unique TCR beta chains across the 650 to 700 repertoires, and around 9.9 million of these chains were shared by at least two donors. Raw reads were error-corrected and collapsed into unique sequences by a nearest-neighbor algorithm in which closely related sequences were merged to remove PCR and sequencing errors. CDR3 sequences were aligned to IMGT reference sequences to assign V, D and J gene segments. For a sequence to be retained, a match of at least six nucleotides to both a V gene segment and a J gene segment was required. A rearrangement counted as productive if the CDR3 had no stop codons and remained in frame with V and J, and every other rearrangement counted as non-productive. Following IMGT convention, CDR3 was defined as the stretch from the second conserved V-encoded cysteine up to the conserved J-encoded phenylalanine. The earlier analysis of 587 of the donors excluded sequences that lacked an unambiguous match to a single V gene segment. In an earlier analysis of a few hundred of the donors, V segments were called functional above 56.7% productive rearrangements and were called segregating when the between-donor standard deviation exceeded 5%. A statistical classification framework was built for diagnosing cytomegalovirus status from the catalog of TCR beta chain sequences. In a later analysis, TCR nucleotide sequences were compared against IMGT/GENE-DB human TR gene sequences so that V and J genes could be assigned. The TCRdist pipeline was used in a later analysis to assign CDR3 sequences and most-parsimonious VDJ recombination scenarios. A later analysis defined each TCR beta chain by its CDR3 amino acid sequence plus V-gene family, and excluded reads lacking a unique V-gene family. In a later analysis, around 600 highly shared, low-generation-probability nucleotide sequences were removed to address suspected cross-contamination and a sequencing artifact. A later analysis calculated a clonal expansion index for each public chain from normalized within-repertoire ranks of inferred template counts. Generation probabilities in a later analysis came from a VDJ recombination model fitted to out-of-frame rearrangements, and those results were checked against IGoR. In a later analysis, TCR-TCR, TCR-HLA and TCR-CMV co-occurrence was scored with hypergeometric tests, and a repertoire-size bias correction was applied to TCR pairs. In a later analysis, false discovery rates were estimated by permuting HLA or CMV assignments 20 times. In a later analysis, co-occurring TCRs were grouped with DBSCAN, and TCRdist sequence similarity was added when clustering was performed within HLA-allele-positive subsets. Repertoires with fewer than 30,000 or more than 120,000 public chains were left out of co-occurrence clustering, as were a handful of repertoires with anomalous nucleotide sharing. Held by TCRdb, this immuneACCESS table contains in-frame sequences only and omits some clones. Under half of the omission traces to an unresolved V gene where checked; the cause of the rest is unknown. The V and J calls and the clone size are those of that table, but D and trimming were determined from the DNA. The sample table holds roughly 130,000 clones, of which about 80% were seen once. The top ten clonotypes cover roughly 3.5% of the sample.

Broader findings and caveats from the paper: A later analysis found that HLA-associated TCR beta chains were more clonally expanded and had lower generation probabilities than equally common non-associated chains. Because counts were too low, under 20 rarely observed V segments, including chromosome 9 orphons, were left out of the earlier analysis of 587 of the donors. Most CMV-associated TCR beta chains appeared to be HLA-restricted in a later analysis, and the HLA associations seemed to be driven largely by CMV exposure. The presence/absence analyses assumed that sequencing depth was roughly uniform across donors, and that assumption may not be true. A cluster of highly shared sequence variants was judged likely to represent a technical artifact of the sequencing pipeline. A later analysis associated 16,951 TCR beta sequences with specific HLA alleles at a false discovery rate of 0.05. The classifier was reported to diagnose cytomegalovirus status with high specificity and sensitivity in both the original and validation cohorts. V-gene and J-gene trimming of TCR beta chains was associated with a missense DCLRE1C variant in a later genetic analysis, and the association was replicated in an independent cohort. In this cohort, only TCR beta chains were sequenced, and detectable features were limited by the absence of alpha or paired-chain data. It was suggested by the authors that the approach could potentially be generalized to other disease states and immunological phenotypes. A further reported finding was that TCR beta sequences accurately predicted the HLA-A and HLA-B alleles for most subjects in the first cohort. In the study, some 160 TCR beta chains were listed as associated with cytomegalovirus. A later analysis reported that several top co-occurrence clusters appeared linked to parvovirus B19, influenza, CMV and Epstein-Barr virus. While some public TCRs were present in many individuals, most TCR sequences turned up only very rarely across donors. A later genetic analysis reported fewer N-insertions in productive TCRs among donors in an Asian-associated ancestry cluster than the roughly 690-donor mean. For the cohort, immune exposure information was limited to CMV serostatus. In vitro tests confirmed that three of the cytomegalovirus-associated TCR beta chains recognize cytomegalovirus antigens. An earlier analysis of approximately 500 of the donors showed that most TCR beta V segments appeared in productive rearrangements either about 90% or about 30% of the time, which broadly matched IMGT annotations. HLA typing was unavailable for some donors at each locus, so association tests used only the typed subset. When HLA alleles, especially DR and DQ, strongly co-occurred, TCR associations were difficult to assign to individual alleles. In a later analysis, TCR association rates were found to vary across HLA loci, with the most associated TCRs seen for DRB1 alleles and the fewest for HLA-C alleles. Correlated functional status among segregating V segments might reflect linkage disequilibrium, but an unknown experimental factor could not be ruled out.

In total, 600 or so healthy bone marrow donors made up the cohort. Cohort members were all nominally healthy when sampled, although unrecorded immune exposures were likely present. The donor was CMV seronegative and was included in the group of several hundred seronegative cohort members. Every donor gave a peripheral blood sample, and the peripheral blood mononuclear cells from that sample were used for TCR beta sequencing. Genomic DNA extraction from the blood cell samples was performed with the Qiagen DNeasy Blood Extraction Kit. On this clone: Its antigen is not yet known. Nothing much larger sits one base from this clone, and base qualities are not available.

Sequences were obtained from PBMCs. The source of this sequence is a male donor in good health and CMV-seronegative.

The bases are TGTGCCAGCAGTTTAGGGACTAGCGGGGGGTACTCCTACGAGCAGTACTTC. It translates as CASSLGTSGGYSYEQYF. The receptor chain draws on TRBV28 and TRBJ2-7; 15 bases in the junction line up with TRBD2. The CDR3, from cysteine to phenylalanine, totals 17 residues. Kept here is only the CDR3 DNA, which spans 51 bases and is read in frame from base 1. At the junction V is shortened by 2 bases and J by 0 bases; bases outside the gene matches: 2. The germline V gene encodes CDR1 MDHEN and CDR2 SYDVKM.